The rows below give T cell receptor beta chains drawn from one sample of a study of blood T cell repertoires in COVID-19. The assay was immunoSEQ multiplex PCR, and TCRdb's table has in-frame clones only and misses some. This table holds some 80,000 clones, more than 65% found once. Input material: peripheral blood. These receptors all come from an elderly woman with active or convalescent COVID-19. Both conserved end residues are part of each CDR3. D genes are given only for firm matches. Some rows mark clone size as missing; the rest say once, few, many or name a class of expanded clone.

J gene	CDR3 length	clone size	V gene	D gene	CDR3 protein	CDR3 DNA
TRBJ2-6	15	.	TRBV7-2	TRBD1	CANAPGGSGANVLTF	TGTGCCAACGCACCAGGGGGCTCTGGGGCCAACGTCCTGACTTTC
TRBJ2-5	15	.	TRBV28	.	CASSYVLRGQETQYF	TGTGCCAGCAGTTATGTTCTAAGGGGGCAAGAGACCCAGTACTTC
TRBJ2-3	15	.	TRBV5-6	TRBD2	CASRRKASGEGTQYF	TGTGCCAGCAGACGGAAGGCTAGCGGGGAGGGGACGCAGTATTTT
TRBJ1-5	16	.	TRBV6-6	.	CASSYSTGYSNQPQHF	TGTGCCAGCAGTTACTCCACAGGGTATAGCAATCAGCCCCAGCATTTT
TRBJ2-2	16	.	TRBV4-1	.	CASSQEFVGETGELFF	TGCGCCAGCAGCCAAGAATTTGTCGGGGAGACCGGGGAGCTGTTTTTT
TRBJ2-6	11	.	TRBV30	.	CAWTWANVLTF	TGTGCCTGGACATGGGCCAACGTCCTGACTTTC
TRBJ1-2	15	.	TRBV3-1/TRBV3-2	.	CASSQAPGGGYGYTF	TGTGCCAGCAGCCAAGCACCGGGGGGGGGATATGGCTACACCTTC
TRBJ1-2	17	.	TRBV4-3	TRBD1	CASSQDGRRTGELGYTF	TGCGCCAGCAGCCAAGATGGACGCCGGACAGGGGAATTGGGCTACACCTTC
TRBJ2-5	18	.	TRBV4-2	TRBD2	CASSPPWTSGGGRETQYF	TGTGCCAGCAGCCCCCCATGGACTAGCGGAGGAGGGCGCGAGACCCAGTACTTC
TRBJ2-2	15	.	TRBV3-1/TRBV3-2	TRBD1	CASSFRDRAPGELFF	TGTGCCAGCAGCTTCCGGGACAGGGCCCCCGGGGAGCTGTTTTTT
TRBJ1-3	16	.	TRBV3-1/TRBV3-2	.	CASSQQLRVPGNTIYF	TGTGCCAGCAGCCAACAACTCAGGGTACCCGGAAACACCATATATTTT
TRBJ1-4	17	.	TRBV14	.	CASSQDYSFATNEKLFF	TGTGCCAGCAGCCAAGATTACAGTTTTGCAACTAATGAAAAACTGTTTTTT
TRBJ2-2	17	.	TRBV27	TRBD2	CASTKSMTSGSTGELFF	TGTGCCAGCACAAAAAGCATGACTAGCGGGAGTACCGGGGAGCTGTTTTTT
TRBJ1-2	15	.	TRBV4-3	.	CASSQESRRNGGYTF	TGCGCCAGCAGCCAAGAGTCCAGGAGGAATGGTGGCTACACCTTC
TRBJ2-7	14	.	TRBV7-8	TRBD1	CASSRRTGGYEQYF	TGTGCCAGCAGCCGGAGGACAGGGGGCTACGAGCAGTACTTC
TRBJ2-6	16	once	TRBV3-1/TRBV3-2	TRBD1	CASSQRTGSGANVLTF	TGTGCCAGCAGCCAACGGACAGGGTCTGGGGCCAACGTCCTGACTTTC
TRBJ1-5	15	.	TRBV5-6	.	CASSLSRVYNQPQHF	TGTGCCAGCAGCTTGAGCAGGGTTTACAATCAGCCCCAGCATTTT
TRBJ1-6	15	.	TRBV7-2	TRBD1	CASSPQDRANSPLHF	TGTGCCAGCAGCCCCCAAGACAGGGCTAATTCACCCCTCCACTTT
TRBJ2-3	15	once	TRBV29-1	TRBD2	CSADGLTSQEDTQYF	TGCAGCGCCGACGGGCTGACTAGCCAAGAAGATACGCAGTATTTT
TRBJ2-1	15	.	TRBV7-9	.	CASSFLTSSGNEQFF	TGTGCCAGCAGCTTCTTGACTTCATCAGGGAATGAGCAGTTCTTC
TRBJ1-4	15	.	TRBV19	TRBD1	CASKSSGQGNEKLFF	TGTGCCAGTAAGTCTTCGGGACAGGGAAATGAAAAACTGTTTTTT
TRBJ1-2	14	.	TRBV6-5	TRBD1	CASSTGELNYGYTF	TGTGCCAGCAGTACAGGGGAACTTAACTATGGCTACACCTTC
TRBJ2-5	12	.	TRBV12-3/TRBV12-4	.	CASRNPGETQYF	TGTGCCAGCAGAAATCCCGGGGAGACCCAGTACTTC
TRBJ1-5	18	.	TRBV20-1	TRBD1	CSASRRDRALNSNQPQHF	TGCAGTGCTAGTCGACGGGACAGAGCCCTTAATAGCAATCAGCCCCAGCATTTT
TRBJ2-5	16	.	TRBV14	TRBD1	CASSQSRAGGLETQYF	TGTGCCAGCAGCCAATCGCGGGCAGGGGGCTTAGAGACCCAGTACTTC
TRBJ2-7	13	.	TRBV5-4	TRBD1	CASSSDRGYEQYF	TGTGCCAGCAGCTCAGACAGGGGCTACGAGCAGTACTTC
TRBJ1-1	14	.	TRBV6-6	TRBD1	CASSGGTGPTEAFF	TGTGCCAGCAGTGGGGGGACAGGGCCCACTGAAGCTTTCTTT
TRBJ2-3	17	.	TRBV6-2/TRBV6-3	TRBD2	CASSYRTSGGRRNTQYF	TGTGCCAGCAGTTACCGGACTAGCGGGGGCCGCAGGAATACGCAGTATTTT
TRBJ2-7	15	.	TRBV7-2	TRBD1	CASSPRDRGSYEQYF	TGTGCCAGCAGCCCCCGGGACAGGGGATCCTACGAGCAGTACTTC
TRBJ2-3	11	.	TRBV20-1	.	CSASLINTQYF	TGCAGTGCCAGTCTAATAAATACGCAGTATTTT
TRBJ2-7	16	.	TRBV4-3	TRBD1	CARQEFDRGKFCEQYF	TGCGCCAGGCAGGAATTCGACAGGGGAAAATTTTGCGAGCAGTACTTC
TRBJ1-3	15	.	TRBV6-2/TRBV6-3	.	CASSRAGFSGNTIYF	TGTGCCAGCAGCCGCGCAGGATTCTCTGGAAACACCATATATTTT
TRBJ1-3	15	.	TRBV19	.	CASSIRQGSGNTIYF	TGTGCCAGTAGTATAAGGCAGGGCTCTGGAAACACCATATATTTT
TRBJ1-1	15	.	TRBV18	.	CASSQNGQLFTEAFF	TGTGCCAGCTCACAGAACGGACAGCTCTTCACTGAAGCTTTCTTT
TRBJ2-7	15	.	TRBV19	TRBD2	CASSTGTSGFYEQYF	TGTGCCAGTAGCACCGGGACTAGCGGATTTTACGAGCAGTACTTC
TRBJ2-5	15	.	TRBV28	TRBD2	CASPPRGEGQETQYF	TGTGCCAGCCCTCCTCGGGGGGAGGGTCAAGAGACCCAGTACTTC
TRBJ2-7	13	.	TRBV5-1	.	CASSSIGGIEQYF	TGCGCCAGCAGCTCGATAGGGGGAATCGAGCAGTACTTC
TRBJ2-2	16	.	TRBV7-2	TRBD2	CASSQGTSGRGRELFF	TGTGCCAGCAGCCAAGGGACTAGCGGGAGAGGTCGGGAGCTGTTTTTT
TRBJ2-3	13	.	TRBV19	.	CASSIGLADTQYF	TGTGCCAGTAGTATCGGGCTAGCGGATACGCAGTATTTT
TRBJ1-1	14	.	TRBV27	.	CASRMDLVNTEAFF	TGTGCCAGCCGGATGGATCTAGTGAACACTGAAGCTTTCTTT
TRBJ2-1	13	.	TRBV30	TRBD2	CAWSLTSGTEQFF	TGTGCCTGGAGTCTGACTAGCGGTACGGAGCAGTTCTTC
TRBJ2-5	19	.	TRBV4-3	TRBD1	CASSQWLGQGTTVSETQYF	TGCGCCAGCAGCCAATGGTTGGGACAGGGAACAACTGTTTCAGAGACCCAGTACTTC
TRBJ2-1	15	.	TRBV9	.	CASSAGVPRYNEQFF	TGTGCCAGCAGCGCCGGGGTACCCAGGTACAATGAGCAGTTCTTC
TRBJ1-1	15	once	TRBV10-3	.	CAITTPRGRDTEAFF	TGTGCCATCACCACCCCCAGGGGCCGGGACACTGAAGCTTTCTTT
TRBJ1-1	13	.	TRBV7-3	.	CASSRMERTEAFF	TGTGCCAGCAGCCGGATGGAGAGGACTGAAGCTTTCTTT
TRBJ1-2	15	.	TRBV7-9	.	CASSLPGRPTYGYTF	TGTGCCAGCAGCTTACCCGGCAGGCCGACCTATGGCTACACCTTC
TRBJ2-2	17	.	TRBV6-2/TRBV6-3	TRBD1	CASSYSTGGANTGELFF	TGTGCCAGCAGTTACTCCACAGGGGGCGCGAACACCGGGGAGCTGTTTTTT
TRBJ1-5	17	.	TRBV19	TRBD1	CASSSGTGIYSNQPQHF	TGTGCCAGTAGTTCCGGGACAGGCATCTATAGCAATCAGCCCCAGCATTTT
TRBJ2-4	19	.	TRBV3-1/TRBV3-2	TRBD2	CASSSQGTSGGAGKNIQYF	TGTGCCAGCAGCTCCCAAGGGACTAGCGGGGGGGCTGGCAAAAACATTCAGTACTTC
TRBJ2-2	15	once	TRBV4-3	.	CASSQDGLSTGELFF	TGCGCCAGCAGCCAAGATGGACTGAGCACCGGGGAGCTGTTTTTT
TRBJ2-4	11	.	TRBV3-1/TRBV3-2	.	CASSQGDIEYF	TGTGCCAGCAGCCAAGGGGACATTGAGTACTTC
TRBJ1-3	15	.	TRBV3-1/TRBV3-2	TRBD1	CASSLQGSSGNTIYF	TGTGCCAGCAGCCTACAGGGGTCCTCTGGAAACACCATATATTTT
TRBJ1-1	13	.	TRBV29-1	TRBD1	CSVVGQVNTEAFF	TGCAGCGTTGTAGGACAGGTGAACACTGAAGCTTTCTTT
TRBJ1-4	16	.	TRBV24-1	.	CATSDLETTTNEKLFF	TGTGCCACCAGTGATTTGGAGACAACAACTAATGAAAAACTGTTTTTT
TRBJ2-7	13	.	TRBV6-5	TRBD1	CASSRDRGYEQYF	TGTGCCAGCAGTCGGGACAGGGGTTACGAGCAGTACTTC
TRBJ1-1	15	.	TRBV7-2	.	CASSLQYRMNTEAFF	TGTGCCAGCAGCTTACAGTACAGGATGAACACTGAAGCTTTCTTT